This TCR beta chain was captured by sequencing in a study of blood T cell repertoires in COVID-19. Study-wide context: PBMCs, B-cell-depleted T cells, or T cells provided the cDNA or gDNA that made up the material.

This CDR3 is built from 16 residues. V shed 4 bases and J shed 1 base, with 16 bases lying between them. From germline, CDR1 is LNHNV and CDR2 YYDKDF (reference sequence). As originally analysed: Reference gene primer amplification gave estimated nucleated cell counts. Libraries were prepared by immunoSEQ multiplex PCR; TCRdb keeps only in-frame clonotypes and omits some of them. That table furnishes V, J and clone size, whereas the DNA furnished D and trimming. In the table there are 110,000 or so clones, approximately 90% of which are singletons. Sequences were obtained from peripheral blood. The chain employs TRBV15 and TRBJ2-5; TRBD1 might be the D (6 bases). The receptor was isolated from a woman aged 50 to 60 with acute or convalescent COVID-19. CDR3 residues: CATSTYQGHPQETQYF. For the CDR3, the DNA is TGTGCCACCAGCACCTACCAGGGACACCCCCAAGAGACCCAGTACTTC.